The T cell receptor beta chain under discussion was sequenced for a study of T cell repertoires in cytomegalovirus infection. Study results and caveats: Using cumulative public TCR beta family frequency, the authors identified those who carried CMV together with the relevant HLA. CMV-specific HLA-C-restricted TCR beta clonotypes dominated the ex vivo response.

The CDR3 consists of 15 residues. J gave up 6 bases and V 7 bases, and 8 bases lay outside the gene matches. This clonotype was seen a few times. What it recognizes is unknown. From the reads, TCRdb called clonotypes with MiXCR, one entry per CDR3 protein. Altogether 450,000 to 550,000 distinct CDR3 sequences are present, about 17% being singletons, with the ten largest covering roughly a quarter. The chain joins TRBV12-3 or TRBV12-4 to TRBJ1-6; 8 nucleotides line up with TRBD1. Sequencing was done on a sample of CD8+ T cells from PBMCs. This receptor was identified in a human donor in good health (CMV status not recorded). Some clones in this sample may be carry-over from other donors' samples. The CDR3 sequence: CASIHEQGANSPLHF. The CDR3 DNA is TGTGCCAGCATCCATGAGCAGGGGGCTAATTCACCCCTCCACTTT.